What follows describes a single T cell receptor beta chain. Its specificity is not known. Using its own MiXCR run on the reads, TCRdb lists one record per CDR3 protein. Seen here are roughly 860,000 distinct CDR3 sequences, less than 35% observed once, and the top ten hold roughly an eighth. The sample comes from a study of T cell repertoires in cytomegalovirus infection. Background on the study: Newly reported HLA-C-restricted and thoroughly characterized HLA-B-restricted CMV epitopes were employed. Indications of both CMV infection and matching HLA type were provided by public TCR beta signatures. Study-level findings and limits: There were carriers of CMV plus the relevant HLA, and cumulative public TCR beta family frequency identified them. CMV-specific TCR beta clonotypes restricted by HLA-C dominated the ex vivo response.

This CDR3 spans 15 amino acids. The germline V and J ends were trimmed by 0 bases and 4 bases, with 12 bases remaining between them. Per the germline V gene, CDR1 is MNHNY and CDR2 is SVGAGI (reference sequence). This material consisted of cultured CD8+ T cells from PBMCs, taken from culture after CMV antigen stimulation. This rearrangement joins TRBV6-6 to TRBJ1-1, with a weak D call TRBD1 (5 bases). This clonotype originated in a human donor in good health (CMV status not recorded). Some clones in this sample may be carry-over from other donors' samples. As DNA, the CDR3 is TGTGCCAGCAGTTACTCGTGGGGGACTGGCACTGAAGCTTTCTTT. Translation gives CASSYSWGTGTEAFF.